These T cell receptor beta chains were read from a single sample in a study of shared clonotypes between healthy human individuals. Clones were sequenced by immunoSEQ multiplex PCR, and TCRdb holds only the in-frame ones, with some missing. The sample records roughly 2.2 million clones, 85% to 95% being singletons. Input material: naive CD4+ T cells from PBMCs. All receptors come from a man aged 18-30 years in good health. Some clones in this sample may be carry-over from other donors' samples. The conserved cysteine and the conserved F or W are not part of the CDR3 here. The D gene is left open where the match is weak. The size field is filled for only some rows; it gives once, few, many or a size class.

D gene: .
V gene: TRBV10-2
clone size: .
CDR3 length: 12
CDR3 protein: ASSGSKGYNEQF

D gene: .
V gene: TRBV9
clone size: .
CDR3 length: 13
CDR3 protein: ASSVVDSLNTEAF

D gene: .
V gene: TRBV11-2
clone size: once
CDR3 length: 12
CDR3 protein: ASSLGPFNYGYT

D gene: TRBD2
V gene: TRBV28
clone size: .
CDR3 length: 13
CDR3 protein: ASRGLVAGFYEQY

D gene: .
V gene: TRBV6-5
clone size: .
CDR3 length: 11
CDR3 protein: ASSYTKNSPLH

D gene: .
V gene: TRBV27
clone size: once
CDR3 length: 14
CDR3 protein: ASSPEGGAWGNTIY

D gene: .
V gene: TRBV5-1
clone size: once
CDR3 length: 13
CDR3 protein: ASSPMYGSPNEQF

D gene: .
V gene: TRBV10-3
clone size: .
CDR3 length: 10
CDR3 protein: ATRQYYNEQF

D gene: TRBD1
V gene: TRBV11-2
clone size: .
CDR3 length: 14
CDR3 protein: ASSRAGQGGTDTQY

D gene: .
V gene: TRBV10-3
clone size: .
CDR3 length: 12
CDR3 protein: AISEAGADYGYT

D gene: .
V gene: TRBV18
clone size: .
CDR3 length: 12
CDR3 protein: ASSPQGYGNTIY

D gene: TRBD1
V gene: TRBV7-9
clone size: .
CDR3 length: 13
CDR3 protein: ASSELRQGYNQAF

D gene: TRBD1
V gene: TRBV6-6
clone size: .
CDR3 length: 12
CDR3 protein: ASRTGGEPDTQY

D gene: .
V gene: TRBV19
clone size: once
CDR3 length: 10
CDR3 protein: ASSISAGTQY

D gene: .
V gene: TRBV29-1
clone size: few
CDR3 length: 9
CDR3 protein: SVEVPTKAF

D gene: .
V gene: TRBV4-3
clone size: .
CDR3 length: 15
CDR3 protein: ASSQDGGVRAGNTIY